This is a list of T cell receptor beta chains from one sample in a study of T-cell reconstitution after alpha-beta-depleted transplantation in children. TCRdb recomputed calls from the PCR reads with MiXCR, one row per CDR3 protein. Of fewer than 1 million distinct CDR3 sequences in the sample, 15% to 20% were seen once. Sequenced material: PBMCs, mostly from graft donor cells, taken 360 days after TCRalphabeta/CD19-depleted stem cell transplant. The receptor source for this set is a male patient younger than 18 who had a stem cell transplant for acute lymphoblastic leukemia, so the T cells may come from the graft donor. CDR3s include the opening cysteine and the closing phenylalanine or tryptophan. A D gene is named only where the DNA matches it firmly. Some rows mark clone size as missing; the rest say once, few, many or name a class of expanded clone.

j_gene,d_gene,abundance,v_gene,CDR3nt,CDR3aa
TRBJ2-1,-,many,TRBV27,TGTGCCAGCAGTTTAAGGGGGGACTACAATGAGCAGTTCTTC,CASSLRGDYNEQFF
TRBJ2-1,TRBD2,-,TRBV27,TGTGCCAGCACCCTGGGCGGGAGTGCTGGCTATGAGCAGTTCTTC,CASTLGGSAGYEQFF
TRBJ2-7,-,-,TRBV20-1,TGCAGTGCTAGAGAGGAGGGCTACGAGCAGTACTTC,CSAREEGYEQYF
TRBJ2-1,-,-,TRBV11-2,TGTGCCAGCAGCTCCACAGGGGTTTGGCGGGAGAGCTCCTACAATGAGCAGTTCTTC,CASSSTGVWRESSYNEQFF
TRBJ2-1,-,-,TRBV7-6,TGTGCCAGCAGCAAACACCAGGGTAATACCTACAATGAGCAGTTCTTC,CASSKHQGNTYNEQFF
TRBJ2-3,TRBD2,-,TRBV20-1,TGCAGTGCTAGCGTAGCGGGAGAACCCACAGATACGCAGTATTTT,CSASVAGEPTDTQYF
TRBJ2-7,TRBD2,few,TRBV10-2,TGCGCCAGCAGTGATACACCCCAGCTAGCGGGAGGAACCTACGAGCAGTACTTC,CASSDTPQLAGGTYEQYF
TRBJ2-1,-,many,TRBV5-1,TGTGCCAGCAGCTCCAACAATGAGCAGTTCTTC,CASSSNNEQFF
TRBJ2-7,TRBD2,few,TRBV5-1,TGCGCCAGCAGCTTGTGGACTAGCGGGAGCGTTCCCTACGAGCAGTACTTC,CASSLWTSGSVPYEQYF
TRBJ2-1,TRBD2,-,TRBV2,TGTGCCAGCGTTCGGGGGGGGAGGGAGCAGTTCTTC,CASVRGGREQFF
TRBJ1-1,-,-,TRBV7-9,TGTGCCAGCGGACGCAGGGGCACTGAAGCTTTCTTT,CASGRRGTEAFF
TRBJ2-3,-,-,TRBV4-2,TGTGCCAGCAGCTTTAATCTCGCGGGAAATTGGGATACGCAGTATTTT,CASSFNLAGNWDTQYF
TRBJ1-4,-,-,TRBV5-1,TGCGCCAGCAATGATGGTTTCGGGGAAAAACTGTTTTTT,CASNDGFGEKLFF
TRBJ2-7,-,-,TRBV4-1,TGCGCCAGCAGCCAAGATGGCCCCTCCGAGCAGTACTTC,CASSQDGPSEQYF
TRBJ2-1,TRBD2,many,TRBV5-1,TGCGCCAGCAGCGCGAATCCTAGCGGGAGTTACAATGAGCAGTTCTTC,CASSANPSGSYNEQFF
TRBJ2-2,TRBD2,few,TRBV19,TGTGCCAGTAGATCGGGACTAGCGGCCGGGGAGCTGTTTTTT,CASRSGLAAGELFF
TRBJ2-1,-,many,TRBV5-1,TGCGCCAGCAGCTTCCGGACAGCACGATACAATGAGCAGTTCTTC,CASSFRTARYNEQFF
TRBJ2-1,TRBD2,-,TRBV7-7,TGTGCCAGCAGCTTACCGGGACTAGGTACTGAGCAGTTCTTC,CASSLPGLGTEQFF
TRBJ2-1,-,few,TRBV2,TGTGCCAGCAGTGTCCAGCGGCGGTCCTACAATGAGCAGTTCTTC,CASSVQRRSYNEQFF
TRBJ1-5,-,once,TRBV19,TGTGCCAGTAGTATAGTACCGGGAGGGAATCAGCCCCAGCATTTT,CASSIVPGGNQPQHF
TRBJ2-1,TRBD2,-,TRBV12-5,TGTGCTAGTGGTTTGTCCCCTAGCGGCTCCTACAATGAGCAGTTCTTC,CASGLSPSGSYNEQFF
TRBJ2-3,TRBD2,-,TRBV5-1,TGCGCCAGCAGCCCGGTCCCTAGCGGAAGCACAGATACGCAGTATTTT,CASSPVPSGSTDTQYF
TRBJ2-4,-,-,TRBV20-1,TGCAGTGCTAGACTCCGAAGCGGGCCAGGGGGCAAAAACATTCAGTACTTC,CSARLRSGPGGKNIQYF
TRBJ2-5,TRBD2,few,TRBV10-1,TGCGCCAGCAGTGAGCAAGCGGCCGGGACTAGCGGACAAGAGACCCAGTACTTC,CASSEQAAGTSGQETQYF
TRBJ2-7,-,few,TRBV7-4,TGTGCCAGCAGTCGTCGCCAGGTTTCCTACGAGCAGTACTTC,CASSRRQVSYEQYF
TRBJ1-1,-,-,TRBV12-3/TRBV12-4,TGTGCCAGCAGTTACTCCACACTCACTGAAGCTTTCTTT,CASSYSTLTEAFF
TRBJ1-5,TRBD1,few,TRBV5-6,TGTGCCAGCAGCTTGTTCAGGGGGCATCAGCCCCAGCATTTT,CASSLFRGHQPQHF
TRBJ1-1,-,-,TRBV29-1,TGCAGCGTATTAGCACAGGGAGGTAACACTGAAGCTTTCTTT,CSVLAQGGNTEAFF
TRBJ2-3,-,-,TRBV29-1,TGCAGCGTTGATAGCCTAATTCGCGATACGCAGTATTTT,CSVDSLIRDTQYF
TRBJ1-1,TRBD1,-,TRBV20-1,TGCAGTGCTAGAGACCCAGGACAGGGATCGAACACTGAAGCTTTCTTT,CSARDPGQGSNTEAFF
TRBJ2-7,TRBD1,-,TRBV9,TGTGCCAGCAGCGACCGACAGGGGGTTACTAGCGAGCAGTACTTC,CASSDRQGVTSEQYF
TRBJ1-1,TRBD1,-,TRBV7-9,TGTGCCAGCAGCCAGATTCGGACAGGGAGAACTGAAGCTTTCTTT,CASSQIRTGRTEAFF
TRBJ2-1,TRBD2,many,TRBV7-9,TGCGCCAGCAGCTTACTAGCGGGAGCCTACAATGAGCAGTTCTTC,CASSLLAGAYNEQFF
TRBJ1-5,-,-,TRBV7-8,TGTGCCAGCAGCTCAGGACGGATCTCATATAGCAATCAGCCCCAGCATTTT,CASSSGRISYSNQPQHF
TRBJ2-5,-,many,TRBV7-2,TGTGCCAGCAGCTTTAGGGCAGGGGACGTGGAGACCCAGTACTTC,CASSFRAGDVETQYF
TRBJ2-7,-,-,TRBV4-1,TGCGCCAGCAGCCAAGAATGGATAGGGGTAGCGGCAAGCTCCTACGAGCAGTACTTC,CASSQEWIGVAASSYEQYF
TRBJ2-2,-,-,TRBV3-1,TGTGCCAGCAGCCACGGGACAACGAACACCGGGGAGCTGTTTTTT,CASSHGTTNTGELFF
TRBJ1-1,-,-,TRBV20-1,TGCAGTGCGGAGCCCCGACAGCTGAACACTGAAGCTTTCTTT,CSAEPRQLNTEAFF
TRBJ2-1,-,few,TRBV20-1,TGCAGTGCCCCACCGTCCGGGCGATTC,CSAPPSGRF
TRBJ1-2,-,-,TRBV7-9,TGTGCCAGCAGCCCTCTCCGGGCAGAAGCTAACTATGGCTACACCTTC,CASSPLRAEANYGYTF
TRBJ2-3,-,-,TRBV5-1,TGCGCCAGCAGCTTGACCTCCGGGTGGCAGAACACAGATACGCAGTATTTT,CASSLTSGWQNTDTQYF
TRBJ2-7,TRBD1,many,TRBV27,TGTGCCAGCAGTTTGAACAGGGGGCCTTACGAGCAGTACTTC,CASSLNRGPYEQYF
TRBJ2-1,TRBD2,few,TRBV4-1,TGCGCCAGCAGCCAAGGACTAGCGAGGGGGAGATCCTACAATGAGCAGTTCTTC,CASSQGLARGRSYNEQFF
TRBJ2-7,-,-,TRBV10-3,TGTGCCATCAGTGTAATGGTCTACGAGCAGTACTTC,CAISVMVYEQYF
TRBJ2-3,TRBD1,-,TRBV24-1,TGTGCCACCAGTGACGGGACAGGGTCGCGCACAGATACGCAGTATTTT,CATSDGTGSRTDTQYF